A selection of T cell receptor beta chains follows, all from one sample in a study of T cells in Graves' hyperthyroidism and ophthalmopathy. MiXCR was run by TCRdb on the multiplex PCR reads, yielding one entry per CDR3 protein. The data hold hundreds of thousands of distinct CDR3 sequences, with 38% observed a single time. Sequenced input: blood. These receptors were obtained from a young man with Graves' hyperthyroidism. Both conserved end residues are part of each CDR3. Fields, in order: V gene, D gene, clone size, J gene, CDR3 DNA, CDR3 protein. The D gene is left open where the match is weak. Not every row has a clone size; where given, it reads once, few, many or a size class.

TRBV7-8	TRBD1	few	TRBJ1-5	TGTGCCAGCAGCTACTCCGGACAGGGGGATCAGCCCCAGCATTTT	CASSYSGQGDQPQHF
TRBV20-1	NA	many	TRBJ2-5	TGCAGTGCTAGAGCGAGGCTCCAAGAGACCCAGTACTTC	CSARARLQETQYF
TRBV20-1	TRBD1	NA	TRBJ2-7	TGCAGTGCTAGAAACAAAGACAGGGGGCGCCCCTACGAGCAGTACTTC	CSARNKDRGRPYEQYF
TRBV27	NA	NA	TRBJ2-7	TGTGCCAGCAGTTCGGGCCGTCCCTACGAGCAGTACTTC	CASSSGRPYEQYF
TRBV11-2	TRBD2	few	TRBJ2-7	TGTGCCAGCAGCTTAGCTCGGACTAGCGGGGACTCCTACGAGCAGTACTTC	CASSLARTSGDSYEQYF
TRBV29-1	TRBD1	many	TRBJ1-2	TGCAGCGCTCCGGACAGGGGCGGCTATGGCTACACCTTC	CSAPDRGGYGYTF
TRBV2	NA	NA	TRBJ1-5	TGTGCCAGCAGCCCCGGCGTTCGAAGGCCCCAGCATTTT	CASSPGVRRPQHF
TRBV29-1	TRBD1	many	TRBJ2-7	TGCAGCGCTCAATCGACAGGGTCCTACGAGCAGTACTTC	CSAQSTGSYEQYF
TRBV7-9	TRBD1	few	TRBJ2-7	TGTGCCAGCAGCCCAGGGGGACAGCCGGATTACGAGCAGTACTTC	CASSPGGQPDYEQYF
TRBV25-1	NA	many	TRBJ1-1	TGTGCCAGCAGTGCCAGCTTGGTCCTTAACACTGAAGCTTTCTTT	CASSASLVLNTEAFF
TRBV7-3	NA	few	TRBJ2-7	TGTGCCAGCAGCGTACGGGGTCCATTTTGGCAGTACTTC	CASSVRGPFWQYF
TRBV29-1	NA	NA	TRBJ1-1	TGCAGCGTTGCCGAGGGCCCTGAAGTGAAGGCTTTCTTT	CSVAEGPEVKAFF
TRBV9	NA	many	TRBJ2-7	TGTGCCAGCAGCGCGGGGGGCGACGAGCAGTACTTC	CASSAGGDEQYF
TRBV15	NA	NA	TRBJ2-5	TGTGCCACCAGCCGGGGCCGAACAGGGACCCAGTACTTC	CATSRGRTGTQYF
TRBV7-2	NA	many	TRBJ1-2	TGTGCCAGCAGCTTAGACGCTAACTATGGCTACACCTTC	CASSLDANYGYTF
TRBV29-1	TRBD1	NA	TRBJ2-7	TGCAGCCCCTCGGGACAGGGGGCCTACGAGCAGTACTTC	CSPSGQGAYEQYF
TRBV7-2	TRBD1	NA	TRBJ1-1	TGTGCCAGCAGCTCGGGGGACTTAAGACAGGGAGAGTCGGCTTTCTTT	CASSSGDLRQGESAFF
TRBV10-3	TRBD1	NA	TRBJ1-1	TGTGCCAGCAGTTCCCGACCCGGACAGGGCTTCGGGACTGAAGCTTTCTTT	CASSSRPGQGFGTEAFF
TRBV9	NA	few	TRBJ1-1	TGTGCCAGCAGTGAAGCGGCGGCTACTGAAGCTTTCTTT	CASSEAAATEAFF
TRBV2	NA	many	TRBJ2-6	TGTGCCAGCAGTGACACCGCAGGGGCCAACGTCCTGACTTTC	CASSDTAGANVLTF
TRBV5-1	TRBD1	few	TRBJ2-7	TGCGCCAGCAGCTTATGGACAGGGAGCGAGCAGTACTTC	CASSLWTGSEQYF
TRBV7-9	NA	many	TRBJ2-7	TGTGCCAGCAGCTTAGCGCAGGGCTTGGGCGAGCAGTACTTC	CASSLAQGLGEQYF
TRBV25-1	NA	NA	TRBJ1-2	TGTGCCAGCAGTGGATGGACAAGCGCGCCTGAAACCTTCTATGGCTACACCTTC	CASSGWTSAPETFYGYTF
TRBV15	NA	NA	TRBJ2-5	TGTGCCACCAGCAGCTTAGGCCTGTCCACGGAGACCCAGTACTTC	CATSSLGLSTETQYF
TRBV2	NA	NA	TRBJ1-1	TGCGCCAGCAGCCTGGGTTCTCAATCGGACACTGAAGCTTTCTTT	CASSLGSQSDTEAFF
TRBV9	TRBD1	few	TRBJ1-5	TGTGCCAGCAGCGTAGGGACAGGGGGTATTCAGCCCCAGCATTTT	CASSVGTGGIQPQHF
TRBV29-1	TRBD1	NA	TRBJ1-2	TGCAGCGTTGAAGAATCGACAGGGGGCTACTATGGCTACACCTTC	CSVEESTGGYYGYTF
TRBV4-3	NA	once	TRBJ1-2	TGCGCCAGCAGCCAAGAGGACCAACTTACTAACTATGGCTACACCTTC	CASSQEDQLTNYGYTF